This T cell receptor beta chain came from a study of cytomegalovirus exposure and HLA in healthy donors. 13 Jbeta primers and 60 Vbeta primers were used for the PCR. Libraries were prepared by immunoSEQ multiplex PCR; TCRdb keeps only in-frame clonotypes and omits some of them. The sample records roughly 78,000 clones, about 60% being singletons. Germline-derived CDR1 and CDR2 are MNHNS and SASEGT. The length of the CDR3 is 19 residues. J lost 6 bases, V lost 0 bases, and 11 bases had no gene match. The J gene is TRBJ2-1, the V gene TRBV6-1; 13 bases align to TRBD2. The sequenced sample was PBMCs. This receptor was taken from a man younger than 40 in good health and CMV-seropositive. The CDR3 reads CASSEAPVLAGGPFNEQFF. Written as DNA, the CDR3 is TGTGCCAGCAGTGAAGCGCCGGTACTAGCGGGGGGGCCGTTCAATGAGCAGTTCTTC.